This TCR beta chain was observed in a study of human T cells and chemical hapten exposure. V was clipped by 6 bases and J by 3 bases, with 11 bases between them. This CDR3 is built from 13 residues. CDR1 is SGHTA and CDR2 is FQGNSA in the germline V gene. Regarding time point: pre-sensitization, week 0. Treatment: therapeutic diphenylcyclopropenone sensitization with weekly scalp DPC. Researchers sampled blood before each patch test went on. Each CDR3 protein is one row after TCRdb ran MiXCR on the RACE reads. This table holds tens of thousands of distinct CDR3 sequences, roughly 6.7% found once. The sequence was obtained from a woman aged 25 to 39 with alopecia areata. Some clones in this sample may be carry-over from other donors' samples. The chain links TRBV7-2 to TRBJ1-1, with D perhaps TRBD1 (6 bases). Here the sequenced sample was whole blood, taken in connection with sensitization to the hapten diphenylcyclopropenone (DPC). The CDR3 nucleotides are TGTGCCAGCAGACGTCACAGGGACACTGAAGCTTTCTTT. This codes for CASRRHRDTEAFF.